This TCR beta chain originates from a study of blood T cell repertoires in COVID-19 (dated by TCRdb to the early 2020s). The study in broad terms: Samples covering the acute and convalescent phases of COVID-19 were provided by collaborators in the United States, Italy and Spain. The material from the prospective study consisted of cDNA or gDNA derived from T cells, B-cell-depleted T cells, or PBMCs. Subjects who had been exposed to COVID-19, were actively infected with it, or had recovered from it provided the deeply sampled blood TCRbeta repertoires that made up the dataset. The repertoires were released in a freely available public database intended as a resource for research on the immune response to SARS-CoV-2. The samples were drawn from the first 160 participants of the ongoing ImmuneRACE study and from some 1,300 subjects provided by 6 global collaborators. Sample metadata almost always included a de-identified subject ID, COVID-19 status, age in years and sex. Where available, HLA class I and class II types were taken from metadata supplied by the sample provider and were not determined by assay-based typing.

Worth noting for this clone: There is no known antigen for this receptor. Base qualities are missing; no much larger clone stands one base away.

TCRbeta CDR3 regions were amplified from genomic DNA by means of the immunoSEQ Assay, a bias-controlled multiplex PCR. The authors' analysis ran thus. The number of nucleated cells in each sample was estimated from the amplification of reference gene primers within the assay. To quantify the absolute abundance of each unique TCRbeta CDR3 rearrangement, sequence reads were collapsed and filtered. For each sample, productive Simpson clonality was calculated by taking the square root of Simpson's diversity index across productive rearrangements. Sourced from immuneACCESS, this table was stored by TCRdb with only in-frame sequences that have V and J called. A share of the clones is absent; for the studies checked, an unresolved V gene accounts for under half, and the remainder has no known explanation. V, J and clone size are taken as reported in that table, and D and trimming were inferred from the DNA itself. Recorded for this sample are roughly 240,000 clones; 65% to 90% of them occurred a single time. The ten top clones hold 4.7% of the sample.

As encoded in the germline V gene (reference sequence), CDR1 is GTSNPN while CDR2 is SVGIG. Cut back by 3 bases and 3 bases, the V and J ends lie 6 bases apart. Spanning cysteine to phenylalanine, the CDR3 consists of 12 amino acids. CDR3 DNA only is kept here, 36 bases in frame from base 1. Each collaborating institution followed its own protocols to collect whole blood in K2EDTA tubes. For TCRbeta analysis, collaborator samples were shipped as frozen whole blood, as isolated PBMCs, or as DNA extracted from either sample type. Results and caveats for the whole study, not just this receptor: How much clinical and demographic metadata was included differed by source and by participant, and the metadata was provided uncurated.

The sequence links TRBV30 to TRBJ2-1; the D gene identity is not certain. This clonotype originated in a woman in her seventies with acute or convalescent COVID-19. Sequencing was carried out using peripheral blood. The DNA reads as follows: TGTGCCTGGAGATACAGCTACAATGAGCAGTTCTTC. This gives the protein CAWRYSYNEQFF.